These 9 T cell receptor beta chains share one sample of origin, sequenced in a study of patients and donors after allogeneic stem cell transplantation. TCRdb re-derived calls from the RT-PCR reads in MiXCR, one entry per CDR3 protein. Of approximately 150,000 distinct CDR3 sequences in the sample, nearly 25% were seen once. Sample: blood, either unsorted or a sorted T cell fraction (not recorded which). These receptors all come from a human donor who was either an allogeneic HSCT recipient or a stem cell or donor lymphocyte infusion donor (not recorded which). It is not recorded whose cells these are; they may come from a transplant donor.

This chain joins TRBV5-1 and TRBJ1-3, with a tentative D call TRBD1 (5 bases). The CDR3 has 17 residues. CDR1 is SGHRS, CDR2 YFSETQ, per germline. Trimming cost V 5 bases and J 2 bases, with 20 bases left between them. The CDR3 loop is CASRHSVPGATGNTIYF. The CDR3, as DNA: TGCGCCAGCAGACACTCCGTCCCCGGGGCCACTGGAAACACCATATATTTT.

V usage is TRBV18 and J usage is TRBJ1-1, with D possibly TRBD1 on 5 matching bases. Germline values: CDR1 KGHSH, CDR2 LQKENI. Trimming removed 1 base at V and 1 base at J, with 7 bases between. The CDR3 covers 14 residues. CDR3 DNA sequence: TGTGCCAGCTCACCACTGGGGCAGAACACTGAAGCTTTCTTT. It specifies CASSPLGQNTEAFF.

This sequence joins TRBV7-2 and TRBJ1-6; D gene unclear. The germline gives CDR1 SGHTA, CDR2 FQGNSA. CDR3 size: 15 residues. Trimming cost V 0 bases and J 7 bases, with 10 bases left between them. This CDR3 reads CASSLAGLNNSPLHF. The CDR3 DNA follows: TGTGCCAGCAGCTTAGCAGGACTAAACAATTCACCCCTCCACTTT.

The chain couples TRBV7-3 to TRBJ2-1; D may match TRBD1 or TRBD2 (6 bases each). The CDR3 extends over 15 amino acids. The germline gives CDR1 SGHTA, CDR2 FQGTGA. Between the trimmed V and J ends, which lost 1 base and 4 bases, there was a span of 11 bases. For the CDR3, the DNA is TGTGCCAGCAGCTTAATGCCGGGGGCATACAATGAGCAGTTCTTC. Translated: CASSLMPGAYNEQFF. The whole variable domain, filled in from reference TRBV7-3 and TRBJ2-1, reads GAGVSQTPSNKVTEKGKYVELRCDPISGHTALYWYRQSLGQGPEFLIYFQGTGAADDSGLPNDRFFAVRPEGSVSTLKIQRTERGDSAVYLCASSLMPGAYNEQFFGPGTRLTVL.

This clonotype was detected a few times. The CDR3 loop is CASGSPDSLSRGTEAFF. CDR3 nucleotide sequence: TGTGCCAGCGGTTCTCCGGACAGCCTAAGCCGGGGCACTGAAGCTTTCTTT. The chain links TRBV12-3 or TRBV12-4 to TRBJ1-1, with D maybe TRBD1 (6 bases). The CDR3 sequence is 17 residues long. V dropped 8 bases and J dropped 4 bases, with 26 bases sitting between them.

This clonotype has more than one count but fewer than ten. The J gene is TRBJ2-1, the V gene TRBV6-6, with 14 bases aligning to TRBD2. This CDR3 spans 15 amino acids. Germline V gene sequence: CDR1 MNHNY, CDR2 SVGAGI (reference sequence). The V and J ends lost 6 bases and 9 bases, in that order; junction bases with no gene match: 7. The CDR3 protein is CASSQGLAGVAEQFF. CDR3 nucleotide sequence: TGTGCCAGCAGCCAGGGACTAGCGGGAGTTGCTGAGCAGTTCTTC.

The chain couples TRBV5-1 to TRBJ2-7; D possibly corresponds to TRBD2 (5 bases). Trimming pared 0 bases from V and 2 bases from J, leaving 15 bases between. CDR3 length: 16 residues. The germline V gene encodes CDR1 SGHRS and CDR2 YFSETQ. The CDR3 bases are TGCGCCAGCAGCTTGGCCTTCCTCGGGGAAACCTACGAGCAGTACTTC. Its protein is CASSLAFLGETYEQYF.

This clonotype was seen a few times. CDR3 nucleotides: TGCGCCAGCAGCTCGGGACTAGCGGGGCTGAATGAGCAGTTCTTC. As protein: CASSSGLAGLNEQFF. The chain is built from TRBV5-1 and TRBJ2-1; 13 bases agree with TRBD2. Germline CDR1 SGHRS, CDR2 YFSETQ. J gave up 7 bases and V 3 bases, and 4 bases lay outside the gene matches. The length of the CDR3 is 15 residues.

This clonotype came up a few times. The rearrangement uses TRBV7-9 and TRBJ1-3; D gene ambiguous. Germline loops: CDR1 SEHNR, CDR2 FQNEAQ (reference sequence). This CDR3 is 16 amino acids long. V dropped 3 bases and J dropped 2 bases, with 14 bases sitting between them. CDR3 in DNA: TGTGCCAGCAGCTTGAGTCGACGATCAACTGGAAACACCATATATTTT. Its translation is CASSLSRRSTGNTIYF.